Presented here are 23 T cell receptor beta chains from one specimen sequenced in a study of blood T cells in healthy people across ages. The use of a sample-barcoded 5' primer and a J-beta primer mix characterized a second PCR of about 7 to 12 cycles. TCRdb used MiXCR to reprocess the 5' RACE reads, holding one entry per CDR3 protein. Here the sample spans about 280,000 distinct CDR3 sequences, around 27% being singletons. Sequencing was carried out using blood. These receptor sequences come from a woman between 70 and 85 years old in good health.

In this sample, this clonotype turned up once. The chain recombines TRBV7-9 with TRBJ1-6; D remains unclear. The germline CDR1 and CDR2 sequences are SEHNR and FQNEAQ (reference sequence). The CDR3 spans 13 residues. V lost 5 bases and J lost 7, with 9 bases in between. In DNA, the CDR3 is TGTGCCAGCAGCCGTACAGCAAATTCACCCCTCCACTTT. Translated, it gives CASSRTANSPLHF.

This clonotype was detected only a few times. The chain uses TRBV20-1 and TRBJ2-1, with TRBD2 identical over 9 bases. Unmatched junction bases numbered 10, after V lost 6 bases and J lost 4 bases. Germline-derived CDR1 and CDR2 are DFQATT and SNEGSKA (reference sequence). The CDR3 runs 15 residues. In DNA form, the CDR3 reads TGCAGTGCGCTGACTAGCGGAGGGATTTACAATGAGCAGTTCTTC. This sequence encodes CSALTSGGIYNEQFF.

V usage is TRBV29-1 and J usage is TRBJ2-5; D unclear. V lost 2 bases and J 5 bases, leaving 6 bases between the germline ends. There are 11 residues in the CDR3. Germline loops: CDR1 SQVTM, CDR2 ANQGSEA. CDR3 residues: CSVETLETQYF. CDR3 nucleotide sequence: TGCAGCGTTGAAACCCTTGAGACCCAGTACTTC.

The rearrangement uses TRBV5-1 and TRBJ1-4; D gene unclear. Trimming removed 4 bases from V and 7 bases from J, with 14 bases in between. Germline loops: CDR1 SGHRS, CDR2 YFSETQ. The CDR3 length is 14 residues. The CDR3 sequence: CASSPQSGSEKLFF. CDR3 DNA sequence: TGCGCCAGCAGCCCTCAGTCAGGAAGTGAAAAACTGTTTTTT.

This clonotype was seen a handful of times. The CDR3 DNA reads TGCAGCGTGGGGACTAGCGGCCTCTACGAGCAGTACTTC. Protein sequence: CSVGTSGLYEQYF. This chain connects TRBV29-1 to TRBJ2-7; 11 bases map to TRBD2. The CDR3 totals 13 residues. V trimming: 6 bases; J trimming: 3 bases; junction bases outside the gene matches: 4. CDR1 SQVTM and CDR2 ANQGSEA come from the germline V gene.

This clonotype appeared many times. The chain recombines TRBV4-1 with TRBJ2-7, with D perhaps matching TRBD1 (5 bases). CDR1 and CDR2 (germline): MGHRA, YSYEKL. V was cut by 7 bases and J by 0 bases, with 16 bases left in between. There are 15 residues in the CDR3. The CDR3 DNA is TGCGCCAGCAAGGTGACAGTCAGGAGCTCCTACGAGCAGTACTTC. Translated, it gives CASKVTVRSSYEQYF.

This clonotype came up a few times. The chain joins TRBV20-1 to TRBJ2-5; D remains unclear. The J call may not be correct, given that the DNA end is closer to TRBJ2-7. There are 12 residues in the CDR3. Germline V gene sequence: CDR1 DFQATT, CDR2 SNEGSKA (reference sequence). CDR3 nucleotides: TGCAGTGCTGCTGACTTGTCCTACGAGCAGTACTTC. It translates to CSAADLSYEQYF.

This clonotype was detected only a few times. The gene calls are TRBV11-2 and TRBJ2-6; 7 bases map to TRBD1. The V gene's germline CDR1 is SGHAT and CDR2 FQNNGV. The CDR3 runs 19 residues. Germline trimming cut 5 bases from V and 1 base from J; bases unmatched to any gene: 14. Here the CDR3 reads CASSLQTGTARSGANVLTF. CDR3 bases: TGTGCCAGCAGCCTACAGACCGGGACAGCAAGGTCTGGGGCCAACGTCCTGACTTTC.

This clonotype was seen a single time. V gene TRBV28 combines with J gene TRBJ2-6; D is unresolved. V was cut by 7 bases and J by 8 bases, with 9 bases left in between. Germline CDR1 and CDR2: MDHEN and SYDVKM. The CDR3 has 12 amino acids. The CDR3 protein is CASTSRTNVLTF. CDR3 DNA sequence: TGTGCCAGCACCTCCCGGACCAACGTCCTGACTTTC.

This clonotype is classed as medium-sized. The chain carries TRBV5-6 and TRBJ2-4; D is possibly TRBD1 (6 bases). Germline V gene data show CDR1 as SGHDT and CDR2 as YYEEEE. The germline V and J ends were trimmed by 0 bases and 8 bases, with 15 bases remaining between them. CDR3 size: 15 residues. CDR3 DNA sequence: TGTGCCAGCAGCTTGGCCAAAGGGGGATTGTACATTCAGTACTTC. Translation: CASSLAKGGLYIQYF. Filled out from reference TRBV5-6 and TRBJ2-4, the complete variable domain reads DAGVTQSPTHLIKTRGQQVTLRCSPKSGHDTVSWYQQALGQGPQFIFQYYEEEERQRGNFPDRFSGHQFPNYSSELNVNALLLGDSALYLCASSLAKGGLYIQYFGAGTRLSVL.

This sequence joins TRBV28 and TRBJ2-7; maybe TRBD1 (6 bases). V was trimmed by 5 bases and J by 3 bases, leaving 14 bases between them. This CDR3 has 14 amino acids. CDR1 MDHEN and CDR2 SYDVKM come from the germline V gene. The CDR3 is CASSGPGTIYEQYF. Written as DNA, the CDR3 is TGTGCCAGCAGTGGACCCGGGACAATCTACGAGCAGTACTTC.

This clonotype has a handful of counts. This chain connects TRBV6-5 to TRBJ1-4; D is undetermined. The CDR3 spans 14 residues. CDR1 is MNHEY, CDR2 SVGAGI, per germline. Trimming pared 5 bases from V and 0 bases from J, leaving 7 bases between. CDR3 bases: TGTGCCAGCAGTCGAGGGACAACTAATGAAAAACTGTTTTTT. Translating gives CASSRGTTNEKLFF.

This clonotype was counted a few times. The chain joins TRBV11-1 to TRBJ1-1; the D gene is possibly TRBD1 (6 bases). The CDR3 consists of 14 residues. CDR1 SGHAT and CDR2 FQDESV come from the germline V gene (reference sequence). The V and J ends lost 5 bases and 4 bases respectively, with 14 bases between them. The CDR3: CASSLLQGPTEAFF. CDR3 DNA sequence: TGTGCCAGCAGCCTCTTACAGGGTCCCACTGAAGCTTTCTTT.

This chain links TRBV11-2 with TRBJ2-7, with TRBD2 as a possible D gene (6 bases). This CDR3 has 15 residues. The V end was cut by 0 bases, the J end by 5 bases, with 14 bases between. Germline lookup yields CDR1 SGHAT and CDR2 FQNNGV. The CDR3 region has the DNA TGTGCCAGCAGCTTAGATGGAGTAGCGGACAACGAGCAGTACTTC. It encodes CASSLDGVADNEQYF. Variable domain in full (rest from reference TRBV11-2 and TRBJ2-7): EAGVAQSPRYKIIEKRQSVAFWCNPISGHATLYWYQQILGQGPKLLIQFQNNGVVDDSQLPKDRFSAERLKGVDSTLKIQPAKLEDSAVYLCASSLDGVADNEQYFGPGTRLTVT.

The V gene is TRBV28, the J gene TRBJ2-2; perhaps TRBD2 as D (6 bases). Germline loops: CDR1 MDHEN, CDR2 SYDVKM. CDR3 size: 16 residues. V shed 6 bases and J shed 4 bases, with 18 bases lying between them. CDR3 coding DNA: TGTGCCAGCAGGGGTAAAGGAGGGAGATCCACCGGGGAGCTGTTTTTT. Protein: CASRGKGGRSTGELFF.

The rearrangement links TRBV9 to TRBJ2-7; 9 nucleotides match TRBD1. From germline, CDR1 is SGDLS and CDR2 YYNGEE. The CDR3 sequence is 14 residues long. Losses at the gene ends were 0 bases for V and 2 bases for J; bases not matched to a gene: 0. In nucleotides, the CDR3 is TGTGCCAGCAGCGTAGGGGACAGGGCCTACGAGCAGTACTTC. Its protein is CASSVGDRAYEQYF.

This clonotype was seen more than once but under ten times. The chain recombines TRBV29-1 with TRBJ2-3; D call uncertain. This CDR3 has 13 residues. Between the trimmed V and J ends, which lost 3 bases and 2 bases, there was a span of 9 bases. Per the germline V gene, CDR1 is SQVTM and CDR2 is ANQGSEA. CDR3 nucleotides: TGCAGCGTTGATCCGGGTTACACAGATACGCAGTATTTT. Translation gives CSVDPGYTDTQYF.

CDR3 in DNA: TGTGCCAGCAGCCAAGTATTTACCGGGGAGCTGTTTTTT. This encodes CASSQVFTGELFF. The chain recombines TRBV14 with TRBJ2-2, with D uncertain. Trimming shortened V by 1 base and J by 5 bases, and 5 bases separated the two germline ends. Germline V gene sequence: CDR1 SGHDN, CDR2 FVKESK. The CDR3 is 13 amino acids.

V is TRBV14 and J is TRBJ2-1; D unresolved. The J call may be mistaken, given a closer DNA end match to TRBJ2-5. Germline CDR1 SGHDN, CDR2 FVKESK. CDR3 length: 13 amino acids. In DNA, the CDR3 is TGTGCCAGCAGCCAAGAATACCGGGAGACCCAGTACTTC. The encoded protein is CASSQEYRETQYF.

This clonotype was seen many times. V is TRBV7-2 and J is TRBJ2-3, with TRBD2 as a possible D gene (6 bases). This CDR3 has 15 residues. Trimming removed 1 base at V and 0 bases at J, with 8 bases between. Germline V gene data show CDR1 as SGHTA and CDR2 as FQGNSA. The CDR3, as DNA: TGTGCCAGCAGCTTAGGCGGGATTAGCACAGATACGCAGTATTTT. It encodes CASSLGGISTDTQYF.

This clonotype was recorded a few times. This chain links TRBV7-2 with TRBJ1-5; 9 bases are shared with TRBD1. CDR1 is SGHTA and CDR2 is FQGNSA in the germline V gene. The ends lost 5 bases at V and 4 bases at J; junction bases unmatched: 9. This CDR3 is 16 amino acids long. Here the CDR3 DNA reads TGTGCCAGCAGCATAACCCCGGGACAGGGAAATCAGCCCCAGCATTTT. It encodes CASSITPGQGNQPQHF.

This clonotype was seen a handful of times. The J gene is TRBJ1-2, the V gene TRBV6-2 or TRBV6-3; the D gene is possibly TRBD1 (5 bases). Trimming shortened V by 4 bases and J by 8 bases, and 20 bases separated the two germline ends. This CDR3 is built from 15 residues. Germline CDR1 and CDR2: MNHEY and SVGEGT. The CDR3 here is CASSFEGRTSIGYTF. The CDR3, as DNA: TGTGCCAGCAGTTTCGAGGGGCGGACATCTATCGGCTACACCTTC.

The rearrangement links TRBV3-1 to TRBJ2-2, with D tentatively TRBD2 (5 bases). This CDR3 comprises 16 residues. Germline V gene data show CDR1 as LGHDT and CDR2 as YNNKEL (reference sequence). The germline V and J ends were trimmed by 4 bases and 3 bases, with 15 bases remaining between them. This CDR3 reads CASSPPLATYTGELFF. In DNA form, the CDR3 reads TGTGCCAGCAGCCCCCCTCTAGCCACCTACACCGGGGAGCTGTTTTTT.